The text below deals with one TCR beta chain. The CDR3 is 14 amino acids. Germline V gene data show CDR1 as WSHSY and CDR2 as SAAADI. Trimming took 6 bases from V and 6 from J, leaving 15 bases between them. These data belong to a study of shared T cell receptors in the human thymus. The assay was immunoSEQ multiplex PCR, and TCRdb's table has in-frame clones only and misses some. The sample has hundreds of thousands of clones; around 87% are singletons. The sample was also reused in another study, on human thymus T cells. That paper states: Biased V and J segment usage appeared in thymus and peripheral blood.

Sequencing input: thymocytes. The rearrangement links TRBV10-2 to TRBJ1-5, with D unresolved. This TCR derives from a boy in the first two years of life with a congenital heart defect. As DNA, the CDR3 is TGCGCCAGCAGAGTGCTGCAGGATGGTCAGCCCCAGCATTTT. Translating gives CASRVLQDGQPQHF.